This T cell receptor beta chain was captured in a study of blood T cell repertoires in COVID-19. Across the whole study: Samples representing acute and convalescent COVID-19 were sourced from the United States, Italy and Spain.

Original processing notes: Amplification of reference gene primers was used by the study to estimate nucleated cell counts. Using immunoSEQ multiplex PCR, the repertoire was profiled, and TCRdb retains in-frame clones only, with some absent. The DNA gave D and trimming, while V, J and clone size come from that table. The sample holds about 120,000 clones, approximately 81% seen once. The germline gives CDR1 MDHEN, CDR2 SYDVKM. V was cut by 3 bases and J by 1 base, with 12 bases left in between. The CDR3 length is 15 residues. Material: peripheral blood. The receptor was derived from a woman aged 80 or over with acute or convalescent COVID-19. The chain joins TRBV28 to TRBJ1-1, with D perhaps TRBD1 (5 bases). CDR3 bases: TGTGCCAGCAGTTTCTCGTGGAGGGGGAACACTGAAGCTTTCTTT. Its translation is CASSFSWRGNTEAFF.